This TCR beta chain was profiled in a study of blood T cell repertoires in COVID-19. Turning to the study itself: Sites across the United States, Italy and Spain contributed samples from acute and convalescent COVID-19. Nucleic acid was either cDNA or gDNA, and it came from T cells, B-cell-depleted T cells, or PBMCs.

Per the original data handling: Reference gene primer amplification gave estimated nucleated cell counts. Profiling relied on immunoSEQ multiplex PCR, and the TCRdb table lists in-frame clones only, not all of them. V, J and clone size are taken as reported in that table, and D and trimming were inferred from the DNA itself. The table records 95,000 to 150,000 clones, around 87% of them present only once. Germline values: CDR1 LNHDA, CDR2 SQIVND (reference sequence). The junction had 4 bases not matched to a gene; V was cut back by 6 bases and J by 1 base. The CDR3 contains 14 residues. This clonotype was obtained from a woman in her seventies with acute or convalescent COVID-19. The sequenced sample was peripheral blood. The V gene is TRBV19, the J gene TRBJ2-3, with TRBD1 matching over 7 bases. This chain's CDR3 is CASSDDRGTDTQYF. The CDR3, as DNA: TGTGCCAGTAGCGATGACAGGGGCACAGATACGCAGTATTTT.